In this sample, the clone carrying this T cell receptor beta chain turned up a few times. The source of the sample is a study of blood T cell repertoires in COVID-19. Some clones are missing from TCRdb's copy, which holds only in-frame ones; the method was immunoSEQ multiplex PCR. This sample yields a few hundred thousand clones, of which about 86% are seen a single time; about 3.8% belongs to the top ten. This sequence originates from a woman aged 40 to 50 with acute COVID-19. Sequenced sample: PBMCs or T cells enriched from blood (not recorded which).

CDR3 DNA: TGTGCCAGCAGTGCCTCCAGGACAGGGGCTTTCTACAATGAGCAGTTCTTC. Protein sequence: CASSASRTGAFYNEQFF. The chain uses TRBV25-1 and TRBJ2-1, with 9 bases that match TRBD1. Germline values: CDR1 MGHDK, CDR2 SYGVNS. The CDR3 extends over 17 amino acids. Trimming cost V 4 bases and J 3 bases; bases outside gene matches: 10.